This TCR beta chain derives from a study of T cells in Graves' hyperthyroidism and ophthalmopathy. Authors of the study amplified TCR beta CDR3 regions from RNA transcripts. Carried out on the TCR CDR3, a first-round RT-PCR used the HTBI primer set. TCRdb re-called the multiplex PCR reads through MiXCR, storing one row per CDR3 protein. The sample lists 600,000 to 800,000 distinct CDR3 sequences; just over 35% were seen once. The study defined stable Graves' hyperthyroidism as no ophthalmopathy progression within 18 months. On the basis of clinical symptoms, serum thyroxine and TRAb, thyroid ultrasound and orbital computed tomography, diagnoses were made. This clonotype appeared many times. In germline, CDR1 is LNHDA, CDR2 SQIVND (reference sequence). The CDR3 contains 15 residues. V was trimmed by 9 bases and J by 5 bases, leaving 22 bases between them.

The chain is built from TRBV19 and TRBJ1-2; no definite D call. This receptor was taken from a middle-aged woman with Graves' hyperthyroidism. What was sequenced was blood. Here the CDR3 DNA reads TGTGCCAGCGAGGACCGACGGCTCACGGGATATGGCTACACCTTC. It specifies CASEDRRLTGYGYTF.